A single sample gave rise to the 16 T cell receptor beta chains below, sequenced in a study of OX40 agonist ivuxolimab in advanced cancers. The method was immunoSEQ multiplex PCR; TCRdb's version includes in-frame clones alone and lacks a portion of them. This sample has 55,000 to 80,000 clones, with about 85% found just once. The sample consisted of CD4+ or CD8+ T cells sorted from blood, taken in a trial of the OX40 agonist ivuxolimab. The receptor set was obtained from an adult with an advanced solid tumor such as melanoma, head and neck, liver or kidney cancer.

The chain uses TRBV11-3 and TRBJ2-5, with 14 bases lining up with TRBD2. Trimming cost V 1 base and J 5 bases; bases outside gene matches: 3. The V gene's germline CDR1 is SGHNT and CDR2 YENEEA. The CDR3 spans 16 residues. The CDR3 DNA follows: TGTGCCAGCAGCTTAGGGGGACTAGCGGGAGTGGAGACCCAGTACTTC. Translation gives CASSLGGLAGVETQYF.

The rearrangement joins TRBV28 to TRBJ1-5; tentative D call: TRBD1 (5 bases). Germline V CDR1 and CDR2: MDHEN, SYDVKM. CDR3 size: 16 residues. V was clipped by 5 bases and J by 6 bases, with 20 bases between them. CDR3 nucleotides: TGTGCCAGCAGTCCGCGTGGGCAGGGTCTCGCTCAGCCCCAGCATTTT. Residues: CASSPRGQGLAQPQHF.

The gene calls are TRBV5-4 and TRBJ2-7; D could derive from TRBD1 or TRBD2 (6 bases each). The V end lost 0 bases, the J end lost 0 bases, and 13 bases lay between the germline ends. The CDR3 spans 16 residues. Germline V gene data show CDR1 as SGHNT and CDR2 as YYREEE (reference sequence). Written as DNA, the CDR3 is TGTGCCAGCAGCTTGGCCGGCGGGACAATCTCCTACGAGCAGTACTTC. Encoded protein: CASSLAGGTISYEQYF.

The CDR3 reads CASSEWTGLNYGYTF. The CDR3 coding sequence is TGTGCCAGCAGTGAATGGACAGGGCTGAACTATGGCTACACCTTC. The V and J genes are TRBV6-1 and TRBJ1-2; 8 bases map to TRBD1. Trimming at V came to 2 bases and at J to 2 bases, leaving 4 bases not matched to a gene. Germline loops: CDR1 MNHNS, CDR2 SASEGT. The length of the CDR3 is 15 residues.

The chain has TRBV5-1 and TRBJ2-1; D is ambiguous. Trimming cost V 3 bases and J 3 bases, with 10 bases left between them. CDR1 is SGHRS and CDR2 is YFSETQ in the germline V gene. This CDR3 has 14 amino acids. The CDR3: CASSSGRNYNEQFF. In DNA, the CDR3 is TGCGCCAGCAGCTCCGGACGGAACTACAATGAGCAGTTCTTC. The entire variable domain, with the rest obtained from reference TRBV5-1 and TRBJ2-1, is as follows: KAGVTQTPRYLIKTRGQQVTLSCSPISGHRSVSWYQQTPGQGLQFLFEYFSETQRNKGNFPGRFSGRQFSNSRSEMNVSTLELGDSALYLCASSSGRNYNEQFFGPGTRLTVL.

The chain carries TRBV28 and TRBJ2-7; 9 bases are a match to TRBD1. Germline values: CDR1 MDHEN, CDR2 SYDVKM. This CDR3 is 12 amino acids long. The junction had 6 bases not matched to a gene; V was cut back by 8 bases and J by 7 bases. The CDR3 DNA sequence: TGTGCCAGCGCGACAGGGGGTCTTGAGCAGTACTTC. It specifies CASATGGLEQYF.

The chain uses TRBV5-4 and TRBJ2-3; possibly TRBD2 for D (6 bases). The V end was cut by 0 bases, the J end by 0 bases, with 11 bases between. The germline V gene has CDR1 SGHNT and CDR2 YYREEE (reference sequence). The CDR3 runs to 16 residues. In DNA form, the CDR3 reads TGTGCCAGCAGCTTGGCGGCTAGCGCGAGCACAGATACGCAGTATTTT. Residues: CASSLAASASTDTQYF.

This sequence joins TRBV7-9 and TRBJ2-4; 12 bases fit TRBD2. The germline gives CDR1 SEHNR, CDR2 FQNEAQ (reference sequence). The V segment lost 3 bases and the J segment 8 bases; nucleotides outside the gene matches: 2. This CDR3 contains 14 residues. CDR3 sequence reads: CASSFGLAGHIQYF. The CDR3 nucleotides are TGTGCCAGCAGCTTCGGACTAGCGGGACACATTCAGTACTTC.

The chain joins TRBV11-2 to TRBJ2-1; 10 nucleotides line up with TRBD1. Trimming took 4 bases from V and 9 from J; bases not matched to a gene: 12. Germline V gene lookup returns CDR1 SGHAT and CDR2 FQNNGV. The CDR3 runs 16 residues. CDR3 bases: TGTGCCAGCAGCTATTATGCGGGACAGGGGTACGGTGAGCAGTTCTTC. Amino acid sequence: CASSYYAGQGYGEQFF.

This clone was observed a handful of times. V gene TRBV10-3 combines with J gene TRBJ2-7; no clear D. The ends were cut back, 3 bases at V and 2 bases at J, with 5 bases in the middle. The CDR3 sequence is 12 residues long. Per the germline V gene, CDR1 is ENHRY and CDR2 is SYGVKD. The CDR3 loop reads CAISDQTYEQYF. In nucleotides, the CDR3 is TGTGCCATCAGTGACCAGACCTACGAGCAGTACTTC.

This chain joins TRBV19 and TRBJ1-2; tentatively, D is TRBD1 (5 bases). The CDR3 runs 13 residues. The germline CDR1 and CDR2 sequences are LNHDA and SQIVND (reference sequence). The V and J ends lost 4 bases and 2 bases respectively, with 8 bases between them. The CDR3 DNA sequence: TGTGCCAGTAGTACGACAGTAAACTATGGCTACACCTTC. As protein: CASSTTVNYGYTF.

The rearrangement uses TRBV7-6 and TRBJ2-7, with 9 bases aligning to TRBD1. V was clipped by 5 bases and J by 2 bases; unmatched bases: 4. From germline, CDR1 is SGHVS and CDR2 FNYEAQ. The CDR3 runs to 14 residues. The CDR3 region has the DNA TGTGCCAGCAGCATCGGACAGGGGCCCTACGAGCAGTACTTC. This gives the protein CASSIGQGPYEQYF.

The V call is TRBV29-1, the J call TRBJ1-2; D uncertain. CDR3 size: 10 residues. Trimming stripped 1 base from V and 8 bases from J, with 5 bases between. CDR1 and CDR2 (germline): SQVTM, ANQGSEA. Here the CDR3 DNA reads TGCAGCGTTGAAGGATACGGCTACACCTTC. Translating it yields CSVEGYGYTF.

V and J are TRBV28 and TRBJ2-3; weak D call: TRBD2 (7 bases). Trimming left V 6 bases short and J 4 bases short, with 11 bases between. The length of the CDR3 is 13 residues. Germline values: CDR1 MDHEN, CDR2 SYDVKM. CDR3 bases: TGTGCCAGCAGGGGGGGGCCGCCAGATACGCAGTATTTT. Translated: CASRGGPPDTQYF. Together with reference TRBV28 and TRBJ2-3, the CDR3 gives the full variable domain: DVKVTQSSRYLVKRTGEKVFLECVQDMDHENMFWYRQDPGLGLRLIYFSYDVKMKEKGDIPEGYSVSREKKERFSLILESASTNQTSMYLCASRGGPPDTQYFGPGTRLTVL.

V usage is TRBV15 and J usage is TRBJ2-1; D may be TRBD1 or TRBD2 (5 bases each). Germline loops: CDR1 LNHNV, CDR2 YYDKDF (reference sequence). The CDR3 runs 15 residues. V was clipped by 3 bases and J by 3 bases, with 12 bases between them. CDR3 region: CATSSHGTVYNEQFF. In DNA form, the CDR3 reads TGTGCCACCAGCAGTCACGGGACGGTCTACAATGAGCAGTTCTTC.

The genes are TRBV7-2 and TRBJ2-7; D is undetermined. V was trimmed by 3 bases and J by 7 bases, leaving 10 bases between them. CDR3 length equals 12 residues. CDR1 is SGHTA, CDR2 FQGNSA, per germline. The CDR3 loop is CASSFNGREQYF. DNA of the CDR3: TGTGCCAGCAGCTTCAATGGGCGGGAGCAGTACTTC.